Listed below are T cell receptor beta chains from one sample, sequenced in a study of blood T cell repertoires in COVID-19. Libraries were prepared by immunoSEQ multiplex PCR; TCRdb keeps only in-frame clonotypes and omits some of them. The sample carries some 150,000 clones, 80% recorded once. The source material was peripheral blood. These receptors originate from a man aged 55 to 70 with acute or convalescent COVID-19. Both conserved end residues are part of each CDR3. The D gene is left open where the match is weak. Clone sizes are given selectively: once, few, many, or a class where the clone is expanded.

DNA,CDR3,V,size,D,J
TGTGCCAGCAGCCTCATGCAGAGGGAGCAGTTCTTC,CASSLMQREQFF,TRBV7-2,.,.,TRBJ2-1
TGTGCCAGCACTCCACCCAGGGCTGGAAACACCATATATTTT,CASTPPRAGNTIYF,TRBV28,few,.,TRBJ1-3
TGTGCCAGCAGCTCAACGGGTCAGGGGGCGGTAAGCACTGAAGCTTTCTTT,CASSSTGQGAVSTEAFF,TRBV7-2,.,TRBD1,TRBJ1-1
TGTGCCAGCGACCGGACAGGGGACTATGGCTACACCTTC,CASDRTGDYGYTF,TRBV5-5,.,TRBD1,TRBJ1-2
TGTGCCAGCTCAGCAGGGCAGAATGAAAAACTGTTTTTT,CASSAGQNEKLFF,TRBV18,.,.,TRBJ1-4
TGTGCCAGCGGGAGAGTAGGGCAGTTCTTC,CASGRVGQFF,TRBV6-5,.,.,TRBJ2-1
TGTGCCAGTAGGCCGACAGGGTCGAGCTATGGCTACACCTTC,CASRPTGSSYGYTF,TRBV19,.,TRBD1,TRBJ1-2
TGTGCCAGCAGCGTTCGAGCGGGAGTGGATACGCAGTATTTT,CASSVRAGVDTQYF,TRBV9,.,TRBD2,TRBJ2-3
TGTGCCAGCAGCTTGTCCCCACTAGAGGGTTCATCAGGGGAGCTGTTTTTT,CASSLSPLEGSSGELFF,TRBV5-4,few,.,TRBJ2-2
TGTGCCAGCAGAAGAACTGTGAGCTCTGGAAACACCATATATTTT,CASRRTVSSGNTIYF,TRBV28,.,.,TRBJ1-3
TGCGCCAGCAGCTTGGACAGGACGAACACTGAAGCTTTCTTT,CASSLDRTNTEAFF,TRBV5-1,few,.,TRBJ1-1
TGTGCCAGCAGCTTAGCTAGCGGGAGCCTTCAGGGGGCAGACAATGAGCAGTTCTTC,CASSLASGSLQGADNEQFF,TRBV7-9,.,.,TRBJ2-1
TGTGCCAGCAGCTTCGACGGGACTCTAGAAAAACTGTTTTTT,CASSFDGTLEKLFF,TRBV7-2,.,.,TRBJ1-4